This entry lists 21 T cell receptor beta chains sequenced from one sample in a study of T cells in Graves' hyperthyroidism and ophthalmopathy. Amplification of TCR beta CDR3 regions was performed using RNA transcripts as template. In the first-round RT-PCR of the TCR CDR3, the HTBI primer set was used. TCRdb re-derived calls from the multiplex PCR reads in MiXCR, one entry per CDR3 protein. The table shows hundreds of thousands of distinct CDR3 sequences, with over 15% occurring only once. The specimen was blood. These receptors came from a woman aged 55 to 70 with Graves' ophthalmopathy.

This clonotype was detected many times. The chain recombines TRBV27 with TRBJ1-6; no clear D gene. Germline lookup yields CDR1 MNHEY and CDR2 SMNVEV (reference sequence). The V end was cut by 3 bases, the J end by 9 bases, with 12 bases between. The CDR3 extends over 14 amino acids. The CDR3 sequence: CASSFRWEGSPLHF. For the CDR3, the DNA is TGTGCCAGCAGTTTTCGGTGGGAGGGTTCACCCCTCCACTTT.

The table lists this clonotype with a few counts. The V and J genes are TRBV6-2 or TRBV6-3 and TRBJ1-5, with D uncertain. Deletions cut 6 bases from V and 3 bases from J, with 15 bases between. The CDR3 contains 15 residues. CDR1 and CDR2 from the germline V gene are MNHEY and SVGEGT. The CDR3 sequence is CASRLQGTDNQPQHF. The CDR3 bases are TGTGCCAGCAGGCTACAAGGTACTGACAATCAGCCCCAGCATTTT.

This clonotype was counted many times. This chain links TRBV7-2 with TRBJ1-1, with a possible D match to TRBD1 (5 bases). Trimming stripped 5 bases from V and 5 bases from J, with 18 bases between. The CDR3 is made up of 15 amino acids. The germline CDR1 and CDR2 sequences are SGHTA and FQGNSA. CDR3 in DNA: TGTGCCAGCAGCGGTAGGGGCCCCACGGGGACTGAAGCTTTCTTT. It codes for CASSGRGPTGTEAFF.

This clonotype was detected only a few times. The chain employs TRBV15 and TRBJ2-7; D is possibly TRBD2 (5 bases). CDR3 length: 14 amino acids. Between the trimmed V and J ends, which lost 0 bases and 2 bases, there was a span of 8 bases. The germline V gene encodes CDR1 LNHNV and CDR2 YYDKDF (reference sequence). Here the CDR3 reads CATSRDTGTYEQYF. The CDR3 DNA follows: TGTGCCACCAGCAGAGATACCGGGACCTACGAGCAGTACTTC.

This clonotype was found a few times. V gene TRBV27 combines with J gene TRBJ2-6, with D possibly being TRBD1 (6 bases). From germline, CDR1 is MNHEY and CDR2 SMNVEV (reference sequence). V lost 5 bases to trimming and J lost 1 base, with 18 bases between them. The CDR3 is 18 amino acids. The CDR3 loop reads CASSQTGDPWSGANVLTF. The CDR3 coding sequence is TGTGCCAGCAGTCAGACAGGCGATCCTTGGTCTGGGGCCAACGTCCTGACTTTC.

This clonotype turned up a few times. The rearrangement joins TRBV29-1 to TRBJ1-2, with D hard to call. Trimming took 6 bases from V and 3 from J, leaving 14 bases between them. The germline V gene encodes CDR1 SQVTM and CDR2 ANQGSEA. The CDR3 covers 13 residues. The CDR3 sequence is CSVAHAGDYGYTF. Here the CDR3 DNA reads TGCAGCGTGGCGCACGCGGGAGACTATGGCTACACCTTC.

This clonotype was picked up a small number of times. The chain carries TRBV4-3 and TRBJ1-2, with D uncertain. The length of the CDR3 is 13 residues. Germline values: CDR1 LGHNA, CDR2 YSLEER. Trimming cost V 0 bases and J 5 bases, with 7 bases left between them. The DNA for the CDR3 is TGCGCCAGCAGCCAAGAACAAGGTTATGGCTACACCTTC. Translating it yields CASSQEQGYGYTF.

A note on this clonotype: With a much larger clone just one base away, this may be a read error. The chain uses TRBV5-1 and TRBJ2-3; the match to TRBD2 covers 7 bases. This CDR3 is 16 amino acids long. Germline V gene lookup returns CDR1 SGHRS and CDR2 YFSETQ. CDR3 nucleotide sequence: TGTGCCAGCAGCTTCGGTCGACAGCGGGGAGGAGATACGCAGTATTTT. Its translation is CASSFGRQRGGDTQYF.

The table lists this clonotype with a few counts. The J gene is TRBJ1-4, the V gene TRBV5-1; D gene unclear. CDR3 length: 15 residues. Trimming stripped 0 bases from V and 8 bases from J, with 14 bases between. Germline V gene data show CDR1 as SGHRS and CDR2 as YFSETQ. CDR3 amino acids: CASSLGVGTPEKLFF. CDR3 in DNA: TGCGCCAGCAGCTTGGGCGTGGGTACCCCGGAAAAACTGTTTTTT.

This clonotype was seen many times. J is TRBJ2-7 and V is TRBV6-5; D possibly corresponds to TRBD1 (6 bases). The germline V gene encodes CDR1 MNHEY and CDR2 SVGAGI. This CDR3 region has 14 residues. Trimming shortened V by 2 bases and J by 4 bases, and 12 bases separated the two germline ends. CDR3 sequence reads: CASSYQQGSYEQYF. CDR3 coding DNA: TGTGCCAGCAGTTACCAACAGGGTTCGTACGAGCAGTACTTC.

Ten or more counts support this clonotype. The chain joins TRBV27 to TRBJ1-2, with 7 positions matching TRBD1. With V trimmed by 5 bases and J by 5 bases, 11 bases remained unmatched. CDR1 MNHEY and CDR2 SMNVEV come from the germline V gene (reference sequence). The CDR3 spans 15 residues. CDR3 sequence: CASSGGAATGYGYTF. The CDR3 nucleotides read TGTGCCAGCAGTGGTGGCGCCGCGACAGGGTATGGCTACACCTTC.

Many counts were recorded for this clonotype. The chain employs TRBV6-2 or TRBV6-3 and TRBJ2-7, with D perhaps TRBD1 or TRBD2 (5 bases each). Germline values: CDR1 MNHEY, CDR2 SVGEGT. This CDR3 region has 13 residues. Trimming took off 6 bases at V and 5 bases at J, with 14 bases between the two ends. The CDR3 protein is CASSRGTVNEQYF. DNA for the CDR3: TGTGCCAGCAGCCGAGGGACCGTTAACGAGCAGTACTTC.

This clonotype was detected only a few times. A much more abundant neighbour one base away suggests this may be a read error. In DNA, the CDR3 is TGTGCCAGCAGCTTCGGTCTACAGGTGGGAACTGAAGCTCTCTTT. This translates into CASSFGLQVGTEALF. V gene TRBV7-9 combines with J gene TRBJ1-1; tentatively, D is TRBD1 (5 bases). Germline V gene lookup returns CDR1 SEHNR and CDR2 FQNEAQ (reference sequence). This CDR3 comprises 15 residues.

This clonotype occurred once. The chain carries TRBV19 and TRBJ1-3; D is unresolved. CDR3 length: 13 amino acids. Germline values: CDR1 LNHDA, CDR2 SQIVND (reference sequence). Between the trimmed V and J ends, which lost 10 bases and 1 base, there was a span of 11 bases. The CDR3 loop is CATTITSGNTIYF. CDR3 sequence (DNA): TGTGCCACCACCATCACATCTGGAAACACCATATATTTT.

This clonotype was seen many times. V usage is TRBV7-2 and J usage is TRBJ2-7, with TRBD1 matching 7 bases. This CDR3 contains 13 residues. The germline V gene has CDR1 SGHTA and CDR2 FQGNSA. J lost 6 bases, V lost 4 bases, and 6 bases had no gene match. CDR3 sequence: CASSSDRVGEQYF. CDR3 DNA sequence: TGTGCCAGCAGCTCCGACAGGGTGGGCGAGCAGTACTTC.

This clonotype was seen more than once but under ten times. The chain employs TRBV5-1 and TRBJ2-3, with 15 bases aligning to TRBD2. The germline gives CDR1 SGHRS, CDR2 YFSETQ. V was clipped by 6 bases and J by 6 bases; unmatched bases: 8. This CDR3 spans 16 amino acids. For the CDR3, the DNA is TGCGCCAGCACCTTCCAAGGACTAGCGGGAGGGGATACGCAGTATTTT. It yields the protein CASTFQGLAGGDTQYF.

The CDR3 is CASRFSPLGGTKNTGELFF. The CDR3, as DNA: TGTGCCAGCAGATTTAGCCCCCTCGGAGGGACAAAGAACACCGGGGAGCTGTTTTTT. V and J are TRBV2 and TRBJ2-2; the D call may be TRBD1 or TRBD2 (6 bases each). The CDR3 spans 19 residues. The germline V and J ends were trimmed by 6 bases and 1 base, with 24 bases remaining between them. Germline V CDR1 and CDR2: SNHLY, FYNNEI.

The chain employs TRBV11-2 and TRBJ2-1; D not resolved. Deletions cut 1 base from V and 4 bases from J, with 14 bases between. CDR3 length: 16 residues. CDR1 is SGHAT and CDR2 is FQNNGV in the germline V gene. The CDR3 here is CASSLGGFSAYNEQFF. In DNA, the CDR3 is TGTGCCAGCAGCTTAGGGGGTTTCAGCGCTTACAATGAGCAGTTCTTC.

V gene TRBV18 combines with J gene TRBJ1-4; TRBD1 matches at 7 bases. The CDR3 extends over 17 amino acids. The V segment lost 1 base and the J segment 3 bases; nucleotides outside the gene matches: 8. The germline gives CDR1 KGHSH, CDR2 LQKENI. CDR3 DNA: TGTGCCAGCTCACCACAAAAAGGGGGCCGTGCTAATGAAAAACTGTTTTTT. It yields the protein CASSPQKGGRANEKLFF.

This clonotype has only one observation. The chain has TRBV25-1 and TRBJ1-2; D possibly corresponds to TRBD1 (5 bases). The CDR3 runs 12 residues. The V gene's germline CDR1 is MGHDK and CDR2 SYGVNS. V was pared by 6 bases and J by 0 bases, with 5 bases between. As DNA, the CDR3 is TGTGCCAGCAGGACAGCTAACTATGGCTACACCTTC. Translated: CASRTANYGYTF.

In this sample, this clonotype turned up a few times. The chain carries TRBV29-1 and TRBJ1-6, with 8 bases identical to TRBD1. Germline CDR1 SQVTM, CDR2 ANQGSEA. The CDR3 consists of 13 residues. V gave up 6 bases and J gave up 7 bases; unmatched junction bases: 5. CDR3 in amino acids: CSVSGGANSPLHF. For the CDR3, the DNA is TGCAGCGTCTCAGGGGGCGCGAATTCACCCCTCCACTTT.